This entry lists 21 T cell receptor beta chains sequenced from one sample in a study of cytomegalovirus exposure and HLA in healthy donors. PCR was performed using 60 Vbeta and 13 Jbeta primers. Profiled with immunoSEQ multiplex PCR; TCRdb holds only in-frame clones, not every one. The sample contains 100,000 to 150,000 clones, 84% of which appear only once. The sample taken for sequencing was PBMCs. All receptors derive from a woman aged 18-35 years in good health and CMV-seropositive.

The J gene is TRBJ1-3, the V gene TRBV2; a possible D gene is TRBD1 (6 bases). Trimming pared 6 bases from V and 2 bases from J, leaving 14 bases between. CDR1 and CDR2 (germline): SNHLY, FYNNEI. The CDR3 totals 15 residues. This CDR3 is CASRTGHSPGNTIYF. CDR3 DNA sequence: TGTGCCAGCAGGACGGGACATTCTCCTGGAAACACCATATATTTT.

V is TRBV12-5 and J is TRBJ2-5, with D possibly being TRBD1 (6 bases). The closer fit of TRBJ2-7 to the DNA end suggests the J call may be wrong. Per the germline V gene, CDR1 is LGHNT and CDR2 is FRNRAP. This CDR3 has 14 amino acids. CDR3 sequence reads: CASGSYRVPYEQYF. CDR3 DNA: TGTGCTAGTGGTTCGTACAGGGTTCCCTACGAGCAGTACTTC.

Here the CDR3 DNA reads TGTGCCAGCAGGGAGCGGGTTTCTAGCACAGATACGCAGTATTTT. Amino acids: CASRERVSSTDTQYF. The chain employs TRBV7-9 and TRBJ2-3, with D possibly TRBD2 on 6 matching bases. Germline V gene data show CDR1 as SEHNR and CDR2 as FQNEAQ (reference sequence). CDR3 size: 15 residues. V gave up 6 bases and J gave up 0 bases, with 13 bases separating them.

V gene TRBV5-1 combines with J gene TRBJ1-2; 7 nucleotides align to TRBD1. Germline loops: CDR1 SGHRS, CDR2 YFSETQ. This CDR3 region has 14 residues. V shed 3 bases and J 4 bases; nucleotides not matched to a gene: 6. This chain's CDR3 is CASSSLEGAYGYTF. For the CDR3, the DNA is TGCGCCAGCAGCTCGCTGGAGGGGGCCTATGGCTACACCTTC.

This clone showed up just a few times. One end of the junction varies from germline; a read error may be responsible. The rearrangement links TRBV7-3 to TRBJ2-7; 9 nucleotides agree with TRBD1. CDR1 and CDR2 from the germline V gene are SGHTA and FQGTGA. The CDR3 is 15 amino acids. The CDR3 protein is CASSITGGEGYEQYF. CDR3 in DNA: TGTGCCAGCAGCATAACAGGGGGCGAAGGCTACGAGCAGTACTTC.

The genes are TRBV29-1 and TRBJ1-4; D is undetermined. The germline gives CDR1 SQVTM, CDR2 ANQGSEA. This CDR3 has 12 amino acids. V lost 7 bases and J 16 bases, leaving 22 bases between the germline ends. CDR3 bases: TGCAGCGCCGGGGTGGTTGGCAGGCCGCCGTTTTTT. Protein product: CSAGVVGRPPFF.

V gene TRBV15 combines with J gene TRBJ1-5, with a possible D match to TRBD1 (5 bases). The CDR3 totals 14 residues. Trimming took off 11 bases at V and 1 base at J, with 15 bases between the two ends. Per the germline V gene, CDR1 is LNHNV and CDR2 is YYDKDF (reference sequence). The CDR3 bases are TGTGCCTCCTCCCGGGGGGGAAGCAATCAGCCCCAGCATTTT. Translating it yields CASSRGGSNQPQHF.

The rearrangement links TRBV29-1 to TRBJ2-7; TRBD1 matches 11 bases. Looked up from germline, CDR1 is SQVTM and CDR2 is ANQGSEA. CDR3 length equals 13 residues. The junction had 4 bases not matched to a gene; V was cut back by 6 bases and J by 3 bases. The CDR3: CSVTGTGGYEQYF. In DNA form, the CDR3 reads TGCAGCGTCACCGGGACAGGGGGCTACGAGCAGTACTTC.

This clone is a singleton in its sample. The rearrangement links TRBV25-1 to TRBJ1-5; the D is unclear. Germline assignment: CDR1 MGHDK and CDR2 SYGVNS. The CDR3 has 16 residues. V lost 2 bases to trimming and J lost 4 bases, with 15 bases between them. The CDR3 region is CASSEKSGAGNQPQHF. CDR3 sequence (DNA): TGTGCCAGCAGTGAAAAATCGGGCGCGGGGAATCAGCCCCAGCATTTT.

This clone was seen a handful of times. V and J are TRBV15 and TRBJ1-3; D is perhaps TRBD1 (5 bases). Germline CDR1 is LNHNV and CDR2 is YYDKDF (reference sequence). Trimming shortened V by 1 base and J by 11 bases, and 15 bases separated the two germline ends. The CDR3 is 14 amino acids. This CDR3 reads CATSRAGGVTAIYF. Written as DNA, the CDR3 is TGTGCCACCAGCAGAGCCGGGGGGGTAACCGCCATATATTTT. Using reference TRBV15 and TRBJ1-3 for the parts outside the CDR3, the full variable domain is DAMVIQNPRYQVTQFGKPVTLSCSQTLNHNVMYWYQQKSSQAPKLLFHYYDKDFNNEADTPDNFQSRRPNTSFCFLDIRSPGLGDTAMYLCATSRAGGVTAIYFGEGSWLTVV.

The chain is built from TRBV7-6 and TRBJ2-7; 8 nucleotides align to TRBD2. The CDR3 is 15 residues long. Looked up from germline, CDR1 is SGHVS and CDR2 is FNYEAQ. J lost 1 base, V lost 4 bases, and 6 bases had no gene match. The CDR3 is CASSSGGAGSYEQYF. Here the CDR3 DNA reads TGTGCCAGCAGCTCGGGGGGGGCGGGATCCTACGAGCAGTACTTC. The full variable domain, in which reference TRBV7-6 and TRBJ2-7 provide the parts outside the CDR3, is GAGVSQSPRYKVTKRGQDVALRCDPISGHVSLYWYRQALGQGPEFLTYFNYEAQQDKSGLPNDRFSAERPEGSISTLTIQRTEQRDSAMYRCASSSGGAGSYEQYFGPGTRLTVT.

This rearrangement joins TRBV28 to TRBJ1-2; 7 bases align to TRBD1. Trimming cost V 7 bases and J 2 bases; bases outside gene matches: 13. This CDR3 region has 16 residues. CDR1 and CDR2 from the germline V gene are MDHEN and SYDVKM. CDR3 bases: TGTGCCAGCACCATAGGGACAGCGATTACCAACTATGGCTACACCTTC. Amino acid sequence: CASTIGTAITNYGYTF.

V gene TRBV7-6 combines with J gene TRBJ2-3; D is perhaps TRBD2 (7 bases). The CDR3 is 15 residues long. Between the trimmed V and J ends, which lost 5 bases and 1 base, there was a span of 13 bases. Per the germline V gene, CDR1 is SGHVS and CDR2 is FNYEAQ. CDR3 nucleotides: TGTGCCAGCAGCCGGGGGGCCCGCGGCACAGATACGCAGTATTTT. Protein sequence: CASSRGARGTDTQYF.

This sequence joins TRBV25-1 and TRBJ2-1, with 8 bases that match TRBD1. V lost 3 bases to trimming and J lost 4 bases; unmatched junction nucleotides: 8. Germline values: CDR1 MGHDK, CDR2 SYGVNS. The CDR3 loop spans 16 amino acids. This CDR3 is CASSELGQGAYNEQFF. CDR3 in DNA: TGTGCCAGCAGTGAGTTAGGGCAGGGGGCTTACAATGAGCAGTTCTTC.

The V call is TRBV13, the J call TRBJ1-1; TRBD1 is a possible D gene (5 bases). This CDR3 region has 14 residues. V was clipped by 1 base and J by 4 bases, with 10 bases between them. Germline V CDR1 and CDR2: PRHDT, FYEKMQ (reference sequence). The CDR3 bases are TGTGCCAGCAGCTTAGTCGGGGGAGGCACTGAAGCTTTCTTT. Its translation: CASSLVGGGTEAFF.

This chain joins TRBV19 and TRBJ1-2; D possibly corresponds to TRBD1 (6 bases). Germline V gene data show CDR1 as LNHDA and CDR2 as SQIVND (reference sequence). CDR3 length: 14 amino acids. Trimming shortened V by 4 bases and J by 2 bases, and 11 bases separated the two germline ends. Here the CDR3 reads CASSRDKTNYGYTF. CDR3 bases: TGTGCCAGTAGTAGGGACAAAACGAACTATGGCTACACCTTC.

A word on this clone: The DNA is omitted, as the CDR3 cannot be located on it reliably, and the CDR3 follows TCRdb's listing. This chain uses TRBV5-6 with TRBJ1-2; TRBD1 was called by the table and not checked on the DNA. In germline, CDR1 is SGHDT, CDR2 YYEEEE. The CDR3 contains 18 residues when both ends are counted. CDR3: CASSKRGLAHTFGSSERF.

This chain joins TRBV25-1 and TRBJ2-7, with 9 nucleotides matching TRBD1. The trim removed 5 bases at V and 10 bases at J, leaving 12 bases unmatched. Germline CDR1 and CDR2: MGHDK and SYGVNS. The CDR3 sequence is 14 residues long. The CDR3 loop is CASSPQGAARGQYF. CDR3 sequence (DNA): TGTGCCAGCAGTCCACAGGGGGCGGCGCGAGGTCAGTACTTC.

This chain joins TRBV6-5 and TRBJ1-1; 7 nucleotides line up with TRBD1. Germline loops: CDR1 MNHEY, CDR2 SVGAGI. V was pared by 0 bases and J by 6 bases, with 4 bases of the junction left unmatched. CDR3 length: 14 residues. The CDR3 loop reads CASSYSQGRAEAFF. The CDR3 DNA is TGTGCCAGCAGTTACTCACAGGGGCGGGCTGAAGCTTTCTTT.

The chain employs TRBV11-2 and TRBJ2-5; TRBD2 aligns across 10 bases. The CDR3 is made up of 17 amino acids. CDR1 and CDR2 (germline): SGHAT, FQNNGV. The trim removed 1 base at V and 2 bases at J, leaving 7 bases unmatched. The CDR3 DNA follows: TGTGCCAGCAGCTTAGTTGGTCTAGCGGGAGCACAAGAGACCCAGTACTTC. It specifies CASSLVGLAGAQETQYF.

The gene calls are TRBV5-1 and TRBJ2-7, with TRBD1 identical over 7 bases. V was pared by 4 bases and J by 2 bases, with 9 bases of the junction left unmatched. In germline, CDR1 is SGHRS, CDR2 YFSETQ. The CDR3 runs to 15 residues. The CDR3 DNA follows: TGCGCCAGCAGCACCTCCGGGACAGAGCCCTACGAGCAGTACTTC. Translating gives CASSTSGTEPYEQYF. The variable domain in full, completed from reference TRBV5-1 and TRBJ2-7, reads KAGVTQTPRYLIKTRGQQVTLSCSPISGHRSVSWYQQTPGQGLQFLFEYFSETQRNKGNFPGRFSGRQFSNSRSEMNVSTLELGDSALYLCASSTSGTEPYEQYFGPGTRLTVT.